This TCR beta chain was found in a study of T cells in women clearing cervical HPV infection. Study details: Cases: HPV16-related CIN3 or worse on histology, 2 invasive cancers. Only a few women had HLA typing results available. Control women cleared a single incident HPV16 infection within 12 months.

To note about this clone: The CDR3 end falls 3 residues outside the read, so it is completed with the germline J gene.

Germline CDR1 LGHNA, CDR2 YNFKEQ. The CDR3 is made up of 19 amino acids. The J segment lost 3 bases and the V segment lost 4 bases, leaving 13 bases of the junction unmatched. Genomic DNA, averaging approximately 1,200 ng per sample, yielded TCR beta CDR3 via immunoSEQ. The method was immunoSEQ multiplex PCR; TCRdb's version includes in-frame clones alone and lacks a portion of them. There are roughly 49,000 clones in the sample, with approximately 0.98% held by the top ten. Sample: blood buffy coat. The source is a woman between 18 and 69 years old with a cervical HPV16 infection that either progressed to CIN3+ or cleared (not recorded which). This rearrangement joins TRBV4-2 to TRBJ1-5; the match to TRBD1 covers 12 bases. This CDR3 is CASSPGGTGGVNDNQPQHF. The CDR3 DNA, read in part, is TGTGCCAGCAGCCCTGGAGGGACAGGGGGCGTAAATGACAATCAGCCC.